The present entry profiles one T cell receptor beta chain with its context. This CDR3 is 14 amino acids long. The germline CDR1 and CDR2 sequences are SGHVS and FQNEAQ. V lost 3 bases to trimming and J lost 3 bases; unmatched junction nucleotides: 4. Some clones are missing from TCRdb's copy, which holds only in-frame ones; the method was immunoSEQ multiplex PCR. The sample has 80,000 or so clones; approximately 98% are singletons. The data originate from a study of technical replicates of blood from several donors. The V and J genes are TRBV7-8 and TRBJ1-2; 7 positions match TRBD1. Sequencing was done on a sample of T cells isolated from PBMCs. This TCR derives from a human donor in good health. The CDR3 DNA reads as TGTGCCAGCAGCTTCACAGGGGCGGACTATGGCTACACCTTC. Its protein is CASSFTGADYGYTF.